This T cell receptor beta chain was retrieved from a study of T cell changes during pregnancy in multiple sclerosis (dated by TCRdb to the late 2010s). For context, the study as a whole: The study looked at changes in the T cell repertoire across pregnancy in women with multiple sclerosis.

Library generation was performed with the immunoSEQ multiplex PCR assay. TCRdb stores this immuneACCESS table with in-frame sequences only. Part of the clones is absent; in the studies checked, under half of the shortfall reflects unresolved V genes, and no reason is known for the rest. The sample table holds around 12,000 clones, of which more than 70% were seen once. About 8.7% of the sample is held by the ten biggest clonotypes. The germline V gene supplies CDR1 MNHEY and CDR2 SVGAGI. Reading from cysteine to phenylalanine, the CDR3 counts 13 amino acids. Here the CDR3 DNA is all that survives: 39 bases in frame from base 1. For this chain, trimming is 4 bases at the V end and 6 bases at the J end, and the number of junction bases without a gene match is 5. On this clone: No antigen is known for it. No quality values exist for individual bases; no much larger clone is one base distant.

The chain employs TRBV6-5 and TRBJ1-1, with 7 middle bases fitting TRBD1. The sequencing here drew on CD8+ T cells from peripheral blood mononuclear cells, taken in the first trimester of pregnancy. This sequence was found in a female donor with multiple sclerosis, enrolled in a pregnancy study. This receptor carries the CDR3 CASSSIGTAEAFF. The sequenced DNA is TGTGCCAGCAGTTCGATCGGGACAGCTGAAGCTTTCTTT.